This is a list of T cell receptor beta chains from one sample in a study of blood T cell repertoires in COVID-19. TCRdb's copy holds only in-frame clones and misses some; the assay was immunoSEQ multiplex PCR. This table has tens of thousands of clones, about 90% appearing once. Sequenced input: peripheral blood. These receptors were taken from a woman aged 45-65 years with COVID-19, enrolled during active disease. Each CDR3 is given with its conserved first and last residue. D genes are given only for firm matches. For some rows the clone size is stated as once, few or many, or as a class when expanded; others skip it.

j_gene,v_gene,d_gene,abundance,CDR3aa,CDR3nt
TRBJ2-3,TRBV2,-,-,CASRTTGSTDTQYF,TGTGCCAGCAGGACGACAGGAAGCACAGATACGCAGTATTTT
TRBJ2-1,TRBV9,TRBD2,few,CASSYGGDPLDEQFF,TGTGCCAGCAGCTACGGGGGGGACCCCTTGGATGAGCAGTTCTTC
TRBJ1-2,TRBV5-4,-,-,CASSNTAVYGYTF,TGTGCCAGCAGCAACACGGCGGTCTATGGCTACACCTTC
TRBJ1-5,TRBV19,-,few,CASNSAGSYSNQPQHF,TGTGCCAGTAACTCGGCGGGGAGCTATAGCAATCAGCCCCAGCATTTT
TRBJ1-6,TRBV29-1,-,few,CSGPRDRLRSPLHF,TGCAGCGGCCCCCGTGACAGGCTGCGCTCACCCCTCCACTTT
TRBJ2-3,TRBV5-1,-,-,CASRVTGSTDTQYF,TGCGCCAGCAGGGTGACTGGTAGCACAGATACGCAGTATTTT
TRBJ2-2,TRBV3-1/TRBV3-2,TRBD2,-,CASSQDLLRGRRLANGELFF,TGTGCCAGCAGCCAAGATTTACTGCGGGGGAGGCGGTTAGCGAACGGGGAGCTGTTTTTT
TRBJ1-4,TRBV28,TRBD1,-,CASRGGGTNEKLFF,TGTGCCAGCAGAGGAGGGGGCACTAATGAAAAACTGTTTTTT
TRBJ2-1,TRBV7-8,-,-,CASSSAPGGEQFF,TGTGCCAGCAGCTCCGCCCCCGGGGGAGAGCAGTTCTTC
TRBJ2-1,TRBV2,TRBD2,-,CASRPSGSSYNEQFF,TGTGCCAGCAGACCCAGCGGGAGCTCCTACAATGAGCAGTTCTTC